Below are 18 T cell receptor beta chains sequenced from a single sample in a study of blood T cell repertoires in COVID-19. Repertoires were generated with immunoSEQ multiplex PCR, while TCRdb's copy carries only in-frame clones and drops some. Counted here are approximately 260,000 clones, around 85% occurring once; the ten biggest clones make up around 3%. Sample: PBMCs or T cells enriched from blood (not recorded which). The receptor source for this set is a woman between 40 and 55 years old with acute COVID-19.

The rearrangement links TRBV12-5 to TRBJ1-3; D not certain. In germline, CDR1 is LGHNT, CDR2 FRNRAP. The CDR3 sequence is 14 residues long. With 8 bases removed from V and 0 bases from J, the gap between germline ends came to 11 bases. As DNA, the CDR3 is TGTGCTAGTTCCTCCGGGTTCTCTGGAAACACCATATATTTT. The encoded protein is CASSSGFSGNTIYF.

V gene TRBV25-1 combines with J gene TRBJ2-7; TRBD2 aligns across 13 bases. The V gene end was trimmed by 3 bases and the J gene end by 4 bases; junction bases not matched to a gene: 6. The CDR3 totals 16 residues. The V gene's germline CDR1 is MGHDK and CDR2 SYGVNS. CDR3 nucleotide sequence: TGTGCCAGCAGTGACGGACTAGCGGGAGCTTCATACGAGCAGTACTTC. Residues: CASSDGLAGASYEQYF.

The J gene is TRBJ2-5, the V gene TRBV9; D unclear. CDR3 length: 11 residues. V lost 3 bases and J 5 bases, leaving 5 bases between the germline ends. Germline loops: CDR1 SGDLS, CDR2 YYNGEE. In DNA, the CDR3 is TGTGCCAGCAGCGGCGCGGAGACCCAGTACTTC. Translating gives CASSGAETQYF.

This clone is a singleton in its sample. This chain uses TRBV13 with TRBJ1-2; 7 bases fit TRBD1. The V gene's germline CDR1 is PRHDT and CDR2 FYEKMQ (reference sequence). V lost 2 bases to trimming and J lost 0 bases; unmatched junction nucleotides: 6. This CDR3 spans 16 amino acids. This CDR3 reads CASSLRSGGANYGYTF. CDR3 coding DNA: TGTGCCAGCAGCTTAAGATCAGGGGGAGCTAACTATGGCTACACCTTC. Together with reference TRBV13 and TRBJ1-2, the CDR3 gives the full variable domain: AAGVIQSPRHLIKEKRETATLKCYPIPRHDTVYWYQQGPGQDPQFLISFYEKMQSDKGSIPDRFSAQQFSDYHSELNMSSLELGDSALYFCASSLRSGGANYGYTFGSGTRLTVV.

This chain connects TRBV5-1 to TRBJ2-2; a weak D match, TRBD1 (5 bases). Trimming removed 6 bases from V and 6 bases from J, with 9 bases in between. The CDR3 loop spans 12 amino acids. CDR1 and CDR2 (germline): SGHRS, YFSETQ. CDR3 sequence reads: CASTLRAGELFF. The DNA for the CDR3 is TGCGCCAGCACCCTCAGGGCCGGGGAGCTGTTTTTT.

The V call is TRBV25-1, the J call TRBJ2-1; 8 bases fit TRBD2. V was clipped by 3 bases and J by 7 bases; unmatched bases: 8. Germline assignment: CDR1 MGHDK and CDR2 SYGVNS. This CDR3 is 15 amino acids long. The CDR3: CASSDPGGPRNEQFF. In DNA, the CDR3 is TGTGCCAGCAGTGATCCGGGAGGGCCGAGGAATGAGCAGTTCTTC.

The V call is TRBV5-1, the J call TRBJ1-2; D is undetermined. The V and J ends lost 4 bases and 7 bases respectively, with 14 bases between them. Germline CDR1 SGHRS, CDR2 YFSETQ. This CDR3 is built from 13 residues. CDR3 residues: CASSPPVEGGYTF. The DNA for the CDR3 is TGCGCCAGCAGCCCCCCTGTAGAGGGTGGCTACACCTTC.

The chain combines TRBV10-3 with TRBJ2-5, with TRBD2 as a possible D gene (5 bases). Germline lookup yields CDR1 ENHRY and CDR2 SYGVKD. The CDR3 sequence is 16 residues long. V lost 3 bases to trimming and J lost 2 bases, with 16 bases between them. CDR3 region: CAISDTASPNQETQYF. The CDR3 DNA is TGTGCCATCAGTGATACCGCTAGCCCCAATCAAGAGACCCAGTACTTC.

This chain connects TRBV20-1 to TRBJ1-6; D remains ambiguous. Germline assignment: CDR1 DFQATT and CDR2 SNEGSKA (reference sequence). The length of the CDR3 is 14 residues. Deletions cut 3 bases from V and 7 bases from J, with 13 bases between. The CDR3 DNA reads TGCAGTGCTAGTGGTGGGCGGGTGAATTCACCCCTCCACTTT. It translates to CSASGGRVNSPLHF.

This sequence joins TRBV7-9 and TRBJ2-6, with TRBD1 matching 7 bases. CDR3 length: 18 amino acids. After removal of 4 bases from V and 0 bases from J, the junction contained 9 bases not matched to a gene. Germline loops: CDR1 SEHNR, CDR2 FQNEAQ (reference sequence). The CDR3 is CASSSRQGSFSGANVLTF. Here the CDR3 DNA reads TGTGCCAGCAGCTCTCGACAGGGCTCTTTCTCTGGGGCCAACGTCCTGACTTTC.

This chain links TRBV5-6 with TRBJ2-7; D uncertain. Germline V gene lookup returns CDR1 SGHDT and CDR2 YYEEEE. The V gene lost 0 bases and the J gene lost 3 bases, with 10 bases spanning the gap. The CDR3 length is 14 residues. The CDR3 bases are TGTGCCAGCAGCTTGGCGTTAAACAACTACGAGCAGTACTTC. It specifies CASSLALNNYEQYF.

This clone appeared a single time. This chain connects TRBV25-1 to TRBJ2-1; D ambiguous. The CDR3 has 15 residues. V was cut by 1 base and J by 8 bases, with 15 bases left in between. From germline, CDR1 is MGHDK and CDR2 SYGVNS. The CDR3, as DNA: TGTGCCAGCAGTGAATCAAAACTAATCCTTTATGAGCAGTTCTTC. Translation gives CASSESKLILYEQFF.

This chain joins TRBV3-1 (or the pseudogene TRBV3-2) and TRBJ1-1; TRBD1 aligns across 8 bases. V was pared by 4 bases and J by 0 bases, with 7 bases of the junction left unmatched. The CDR3 runs to 16 residues. Germline CDR1 LGHDT, CDR2 YNNKEL (reference sequence). CDR3 nucleotides: TGTGCCAGCAGCCGCCTCAGGGGGCAAATGAACACTGAAGCTTTCTTT. It encodes CASSRLRGQMNTEAFF.

The table lists this clone with a few counts. The rearrangement links TRBV11-3 to TRBJ2-1, with 8 nucleotides matching TRBD2. This CDR3 has 15 residues. Germline V lookup: CDR1 SGHNT, CDR2 YENEEA. The V segment lost 4 bases and the J segment 7 bases; nucleotides outside the gene matches: 9. In DNA form, the CDR3 reads TGTGCCAGCAGCTCACCGGGACTAGGGGGTAATGAGCAGTTCTTC. This translates into CASSSPGLGGNEQFF.

The DNA for the CDR3 is TGTGCCACCAGAACCGGGACTAGCGGGATCAATGAGCAGTTCTTC. This gives the protein CATRTGTSGINEQFF. The V call is TRBV6-5, the J call TRBJ2-1, with TRBD2 identical over 13 bases. There are 15 residues in the CDR3. Per germline, CDR1 MNHEY and CDR2 SVGAGI. After removal of 10 bases from V and 6 bases from J, the junction contained 9 bases not matched to a gene.

This CDR3 reads CASSTSGGDEQFF. The CDR3, as DNA: TGTGCCAGCAGCACTAGCGGCGGGGATGAGCAGTTCTTC. The chain couples TRBV4-2 to TRBJ2-1, with 8 bases matching TRBD2. CDR1 is LGHNA, CDR2 YNFKEQ, per germline. The CDR3 is made up of 13 amino acids. Trimming took 5 bases from V and 8 from J; bases not matched to a gene: 5.

The chain combines TRBV29-1 with TRBJ2-1; the D gene is possibly TRBD2 (6 bases). With 5 bases removed from V and 8 bases from J, the gap between germline ends came to 16 bases. CDR1 and CDR2 (germline): SQVTM, ANQGSEA. CDR3 length: 13 amino acids. CDR3 loop: CSVLEGSGHEQFF. For the CDR3, the DNA is TGCAGCGTTCTTGAGGGAAGCGGGCATGAGCAGTTCTTC.

The chain links TRBV19 to TRBJ1-1, with D possibly matching TRBD1 (6 bases). The germline V gene encodes CDR1 LNHDA and CDR2 SQIVND (reference sequence). The CDR3 has 14 residues. V lost 7 bases and J lost 8, with 20 bases in between. This CDR3 is CASNPSGGLIEAFF. The CDR3 nucleotides read TGTGCCAGTAACCCAAGTGGGGGCTTGATAGAAGCTTTCTTT.